The rows below give T cell receptor beta chains drawn from one sample of a study of T cell responses to AZD1222 COVID-19 vaccine. Some clones are missing from TCRdb's copy, which holds only in-frame ones; the method was immunoSEQ multiplex PCR. The sample consists of about 160,000 clones, about 92% of them appearing once. The specimen comprised peripheral blood, sampled on day 0 of MenACWY control vaccination. Receptors originate from an adult in good health. CDR3s include the opening cysteine and the closing phenylalanine or tryptophan. Each record gives: clone size, V gene, J gene, D gene, CDR3 DNA, CDR3 protein. D genes are given only for firm matches. Clone size appears in some rows only: once, few, many, or a class for an expanded clone.

.	TRBV28	TRBJ1-2	.	TGTGCCAGCACGGTCCTCAACTATGGCTACACCTTC	CASTVLNYGYTF
.	TRBV5-1	TRBJ1-1	.	TGCGCCAGCAGTAGACAGGAGAACACTGAAGCTTTCTTT	CASSRQENTEAFF
.	TRBV19	TRBJ2-5	TRBD1	TGTGCCAGTAGTACCGCGACAGGGGGACGCGAGACCCAGTACTTC	CASSTATGGRETQYF
.	TRBV4-2	TRBJ1-1	.	TGTGCCAGCAGCAGTGGTGGGGTCGGGACTGAAGCTTTCTTT	CASSSGGVGTEAFF
few	TRBV6-5	TRBJ1-5	TRBD1	TGTGCCAGCGGGACAGGGGTATGGCAGCCCCAGCATTTT	CASGTGVWQPQHF
.	TRBV20-1	TRBJ1-4	.	TGCAGTGCTAGCCGGGTGGGAAAACTGTTTTTT	CSASRVGKLFF
.	TRBV12-3/TRBV12-4	TRBJ1-3	.	TGTGCCAGCAGCCAGGGATCTGGAAACACCATATATTTT	CASSQGSGNTIYF
.	TRBV3-1/TRBV3-2	TRBJ2-5	.	TGTGCCAGCAGCCAAGATCTCTCGGAGACCCAGTACTTC	CASSQDLSETQYF
.	TRBV2	TRBJ1-2	TRBD1	TGTGCCACCGGGACAGCCCTCGACTATGGCTACACCTTC	CATGTALDYGYTF
.	TRBV4-2	TRBJ1-5	.	TGTGCCAGCAGCCCGCGGGTAGAACTGGGGTCTTTTAAATGGGCCCAGCATTTT	CASSPRVELGSFKWAQHF
.	TRBV12-3/TRBV12-4	TRBJ2-7	.	TGTGCCAGCAGCCCTGTTCGAAACGGCGAGCAGTACTTC	CASSPVRNGEQYF
once	TRBV29-1	TRBJ2-3	.	TGCAGCGTTGATCGGGACGTAGGTATAGATACGCAGTATTTT	CSVDRDVGIDTQYF
once	TRBV2	TRBJ2-6	.	TGTGCCAGCAGCTCAACAGCCTCTGGGGCCAACGTCCTGACTTTC	CASSSTASGANVLTF
.	TRBV5-5	TRBJ1-4	.	TGTGCCAGCAGCTTGGGGGGCCTCGATGAAAAACTGTTTTTT	CASSLGGLDEKLFF
.	TRBV18	TRBJ1-2	.	TGTGCCAGCTCACCCGGCTTAGACGGCTATGGCTACACCTTC	CASSPGLDGYGYTF
.	TRBV11-2	TRBJ1-1	.	TGTGCCAGCAGCCCGTGGGGGGGAGGGACTGAAGCTTTCTTT	CASSPWGGGTEAFF
.	TRBV6-1	TRBJ1-2	.	TGTGCCAGCAGTGAAAGTGGTCAGGGGATGGGCTACACCTTC	CASSESGQGMGYTF
.	TRBV30	TRBJ1-2	.	TGTGCCTGGAGTGTAGCCTCCGGATTAGGTTATGGCTACACCTTC	CAWSVASGLGYGYTF
.	TRBV5-4	TRBJ2-7	TRBD2	TGTGCCAGCAGCTTGACGGGAGGAGGAATCGAGCAGTACTTC	CASSLTGGGIEQYF
.	TRBV6-2/TRBV6-3	TRBJ2-1	.	TGTGCCAGCAGCTCTTTACTCTACAATGAGCAGTTCTTC	CASSSLLYNEQFF
.	TRBV14	TRBJ1-2	TRBD1	TGTGCCAGCAGCCAATACAGGGGGCCGGGTGGCTACACCTTC	CASSQYRGPGGYTF
.	TRBV5-4	TRBJ2-5	.	TGTGCCAGCAGCTTGGAAGGGGGGGGCTGGGAGACCCAGTACTTC	CASSLEGGGWETQYF
.	TRBV5-4	TRBJ2-7	TRBD2	TGTGCCAGCAGCTTGGGCGGGACTATCGCATCCTACGAGCAGTACTTC	CASSLGGTIASYEQYF
.	TRBV28	TRBJ1-2	.	TGTGCCAGCACCATAAATCTGAACTATGGCTACACCTTC	CASTINLNYGYTF
.	TRBV29-1	TRBJ2-7	.	TGCAGCGGCTTAGGGGGGGGCTACGAGCAGTACTTC	CSGLGGGYEQYF
.	TRBV4-1	TRBJ1-2	.	TGCGCCAGCAGCCAAGATATGACTGTCTATGGCTACACCTTC	CASSQDMTVYGYTF
once	TRBV10-3	TRBJ2-1	TRBD2	TGTGCCATCAGCCCGAGTCTGGGACTAGGGGCATCCCTTGCCAATGAGCAGTTCTTC	CAISPSLGLGASLANEQFF
.	TRBV7-2	TRBJ2-1	TRBD1	TGTGCCAGCAGCCGGGGACAGATTATTTTCAATGAGCAGTTCTTC	CASSRGQIIFNEQFF
.	TRBV11-1	TRBJ1-1	.	TGTGCCAGCAGCTTCGTAAGGGGCCAAGCTTTCTTT	CASSFVRGQAFF
.	TRBV19	TRBJ2-3	TRBD2	TGTGCCAGTAGACGGCGGGAGGGCCAGGTTCCAGATACGCAGTATTTT	CASRRREGQVPDTQYF
.	TRBV30	TRBJ1-2	.	TGTGCCTGGAGGGCAGCATATGGCTACACCTTC	CAWRAAYGYTF
few	TRBV9	TRBJ1-2	.	TGTGCCAGCAGCGAGGGAGGGAGCTATGGCTACACCTTC	CASSEGGSYGYTF
.	TRBV5-4	TRBJ1-1	.	TGTGCCAGCAGCTTCGGGGCGGGCATCACTGAAGCTTTCTTT	CASSFGAGITEAFF
.	TRBV5-1	TRBJ2-3	TRBD2	TGCGCCAGCAGCTTGGTATTTAGCGGGAGAGGGGCAGATACGCAGTATTTT	CASSLVFSGRGADTQYF
.	TRBV5-4	TRBJ1-5	.	TGTGCCAGCAGCTTGGCAGGGAGCAATCAGCCCCAGCATTTT	CASSLAGSNQPQHF
.	TRBV27	TRBJ2-7	.	TGTGCCAGCAGTTCCCCGGGAGAGTACGAGCAGTACTTC	CASSSPGEYEQYF
.	TRBV5-1	TRBJ1-3	.	TGCGCCAGCAGCAACAGTAACACCATATATTTT	CASSNSNTIYF
.	TRBV3-1/TRBV3-2	TRBJ1-6	.	TGTGCCAGCAAAAACCGGGACGGTAATTCACCCCTCCACTTT	CASKNRDGNSPLHF
.	TRBV5-4	TRBJ2-2	.	TGTGCCAGCAGTTCTAACACCGGGGAGCTGTTTTTT	CASSSNTGELFF
.	TRBV6-5	TRBJ1-3	TRBD1	TGTGCCAGCAGTTTCTCCGGGACAGGGGGAAACACCATATATTTT	CASSFSGTGGNTIYF
.	TRBV29-1	TRBJ2-5	.	TGCAGCGTTGAACTGCCAGGGAGGTTCGGAGAGACCCAGTACTTC	CSVELPGRFGETQYF
.	TRBV3-1/TRBV3-2	TRBJ2-6	.	TGTGCCAGCAGCCAAGGGGACATAGCTGGGGCCAACGTCCTGACTTTC	CASSQGDIAGANVLTF
.	TRBV29-1	TRBJ2-1	.	TGCAGCGTTGTCCAAGGGAGGAGTGAGCAGTTCTTC	CSVVQGRSEQFF
.	TRBV5-1	TRBJ1-1	.	TGCGCCAGCAGCTTGGGACAGGTAAGGGGCACTGAAGCTTTCTTT	CASSLGQVRGTEAFF
.	TRBV5-4	TRBJ1-2	.	TGTGCCAGCCGCAGGGACGCTAACTATGGCTACACCTTC	CASRRDANYGYTF
.	TRBV7-2	TRBJ1-5	TRBD1	TGTGCCAGCAGCTTAGACGGACAGGGGCCCCGACAGCCCCAGCATTTT	CASSLDGQGPRQPQHF
.	TRBV4-1	TRBJ2-1	TRBD2	TGCGCCAGCAGCCCGCGGACTAGCGGGAGGGATGAGCAGTTCTTC	CASSPRTSGRDEQFF
.	TRBV30	TRBJ1-1	.	TGTGCCCTCTCGTTTCGCACTGAAGCTTTCTTT	CALSFRTEAFF
.	TRBV27	TRBJ1-2	.	TGTGCCAGCAGTTTATTACGGTTCGGGTCGAACTATGGCTACACCTTC	CASSLLRFGSNYGYTF